These 8 T cell receptor beta chains share one sample of origin, sequenced in a study of blood T cell repertoires in COVID-19. Measured with immunoSEQ multiplex PCR; TCRdb has only the in-frame clones, and not every one. The data hold some 100,000 clones, with 88% observed a single time. The sequenced material came from peripheral blood. The receptors here all came from a woman aged 55-69 years with acute or convalescent COVID-19.

The V gene is TRBV12-3 or TRBV12-4, the J gene TRBJ2-7; D is perhaps TRBD1 (6 bases). V gave up 1 base and J gave up 6 bases, with 10 bases separating them. The CDR3 is 13 amino acids. The CDR3 nucleotides read TGTGCCAGCAGTTTAGACCAGGGGCGCGAGCAGTACTTC. Its translation: CASSLDQGREQYF.

The rearrangement links TRBV7-8 to TRBJ1-2, with D perhaps TRBD1 (6 bases). Germline lookup yields CDR1 SGHVS and CDR2 FQNEAQ. The CDR3 is made up of 17 amino acids. V dropped 1 base and J dropped 2 bases, with 17 bases sitting between them. This chain's CDR3 is CASSLDPGGPLNYGYTF. DNA for the CDR3: TGTGCCAGCAGCTTAGATCCGGGGGGGCCGCTGAACTATGGCTACACCTTC.

This rearrangement joins TRBV7-6 to TRBJ2-1; possibly TRBD2 for D (5 bases). The CDR3 length is 16 residues. Germline V gene sequence: CDR1 SGHVS, CDR2 FNYEAQ. V lost 5 bases and J lost 0, with 14 bases in between. In DNA, the CDR3 is TGTGCCAGCAGCCCTGTAGGACTTAGCTCCTACAATGAGCAGTTCTTC. Its translation: CASSPVGLSSYNEQFF. Full variable domain (remainder filled in from reference TRBV7-6 and TRBJ2-1): GAGVSQSPRYKVTKRGQDVALRCDPISGHVSLYWYRQALGQGPEFLTYFNYEAQQDKSGLPNDRFSAERPEGSISTLTIQRTEQRDSAMYRCASSPVGLSSYNEQFFGPGTRLTVL.

The chain has TRBV25-1 and TRBJ1-2, with 9 bases aligning to TRBD1. Germline values: CDR1 MGHDK, CDR2 SYGVNS. The CDR3 extends over 14 amino acids. The junction had 3 bases not matched to a gene; V was cut back by 7 bases and J by 0 bases. CDR3 bases: TGTGCCAGCAACGGGGACAGGGCTAACTATGGCTACACCTTC. Its protein is CASNGDRANYGYTF.

The J gene is TRBJ2-7, the V gene TRBV7-7, with D tentatively TRBD2 (5 bases). CDR1 and CDR2 from the germline V gene are SSHAT and FNYEAQ (reference sequence). The CDR3 runs to 19 residues. CDR3 residues: CASSLDIWRNKTIIYEQYV. The CDR3 DNA is TGTGCTAGCAGCTTAGATATATGGAGGAACAAGACGATCATCTACGAGCAGTACGTC.

This clone was found once. This chain links TRBV27 with TRBJ2-5; 7 bases are shared with TRBD2. Germline lookup yields CDR1 MNHEY and CDR2 SMNVEV (reference sequence). The ends lost 5 bases at V and 5 bases at J; junction bases unmatched: 8. CDR3 length equals 14 residues. The CDR3 sequence is CASSPQLARETQYF. The CDR3 DNA sequence: TGTGCCAGCAGTCCCCAACTAGCGCGGGAGACCCAGTACTTC.

The chain recombines TRBV2 with TRBJ2-1; 13 bases line up with TRBD2. This CDR3 is built from 16 residues. V lost 8 bases to trimming and J lost 9 bases; unmatched junction nucleotides: 13. Germline CDR1 SNHLY, CDR2 FYNNEI. CDR3 amino acids: CASRAQAGLAGVEQFF. The CDR3 nucleotides are TGTGCCAGCCGGGCTCAGGCAGGACTAGCGGGAGTTGAGCAGTTCTTC.

V gene TRBV18 combines with J gene TRBJ2-2, with D perhaps TRBD2 (5 bases). Between the trimmed V and J ends, which lost 3 bases and 0 bases, there was a span of 8 bases. The CDR3 covers 15 residues. Germline CDR1 KGHSH, CDR2 LQKENI. DNA for the CDR3: TGTGCCAGCTCACCCCTGGGAGCGAACACCGGGGAGCTGTTTTTT. Its protein product is CASSPLGANTGELFF.